The rows below give T cell receptor beta chains drawn from one sample of a study of blood T cell repertoires in COVID-19. Sequencing used immunoSEQ multiplex PCR; TCRdb keeps in-frame clones, though not all of them. The sample consists of hundreds of thousands of clones, approximately 82% of them appearing once. Sequencing was carried out using peripheral blood. Receptor source: a woman older than 75 with active or convalescent COVID-19. CDR3s include the opening cysteine and the closing phenylalanine or tryptophan. A D gene is named only where the DNA matches it firmly. Rows give clone size only sometimes, using once, few, many, or a class for an expanded clone.

D gene: TRBD1; V gene: TRBV18; J gene: TRBJ2-7; clone size: NA; CDR3 DNA: TGTGCCAGCTCACCCAGACAGGGTAGGGGCTCCTACGAGCAGTACTTC; CDR3 protein: CASSPRQGRGSYEQYF
D gene: NA; V gene: TRBV7-8; J gene: TRBJ2-7; clone size: NA; CDR3 DNA: TGTGCCAGCAGCTTATATCGTGTCGGACTGATGATCCCCTACGAGCAGTACTTC; CDR3 protein: CASSLYRVGLMIPYEQYF
D gene: NA; V gene: TRBV24-1; J gene: TRBJ1-1; clone size: NA; CDR3 DNA: TGTGCCACCAGTGATTTGGGCAGGCTAAACACTGAAGCTTTCTTT; CDR3 protein: CATSDLGRLNTEAFF
D gene: NA; V gene: TRBV2; J gene: TRBJ1-4; clone size: once; CDR3 DNA: TGTGCCAGCACCAAGGAGGCTAATGAAAAACTGTTTTTT; CDR3 protein: CASTKEANEKLFF
D gene: TRBD1; V gene: TRBV27; J gene: TRBJ2-7; clone size: NA; CDR3 DNA: TGTGCCAGCAGCCACAGACAGGGTCGGGAGCAGTACTTC; CDR3 protein: CASSHRQGREQYF
D gene: TRBD1; V gene: TRBV20-1; J gene: TRBJ1-2; clone size: NA; CDR3 DNA: TGCAGTGCTAGTCTGGGACAGGGGGCGTCCGCAGATGGCTACACCTTC; CDR3 protein: CSASLGQGASADGYTF
D gene: NA; V gene: TRBV5-6; J gene: TRBJ2-2; clone size: once; CDR3 DNA: TGTGCCAGCAGCTTCAGGGGCACCGGGGAGCTGTTTTTT; CDR3 protein: CASSFRGTGELFF
D gene: NA; V gene: TRBV28; J gene: TRBJ1-2; clone size: NA; CDR3 DNA: TGTGCCAGCGCCGGACAGAACTATGGCTACACCTTC; CDR3 protein: CASAGQNYGYTF
D gene: TRBD2; V gene: TRBV28; J gene: TRBJ2-3; clone size: NA; CDR3 DNA: TGTGCCAGTAAGGGACTAGCCTACACAGATACGCAGTATTTT; CDR3 protein: CASKGLAYTDTQYF
D gene: NA; V gene: TRBV5-1; J gene: TRBJ2-5; clone size: NA; CDR3 DNA: TGCGCCAGCAGCCATGGTACCGGGACACAAGAGACCCAGTACTTC; CDR3 protein: CASSHGTGTQETQYF
D gene: NA; V gene: TRBV18; J gene: TRBJ1-1; clone size: once; CDR3 DNA: TGTGCCAGCTCACCAAATTCAGTCTTGAACACTGAAGCTTTCTTT; CDR3 protein: CASSPNSVLNTEAFF
D gene: NA; V gene: TRBV6-5; J gene: TRBJ1-6; clone size: NA; CDR3 DNA: TGTGCCAGCAGTCGGACACTCGGGTCACCCCTCCACTTT; CDR3 protein: CASSRTLGSPLHF
D gene: NA; V gene: TRBV7-9; J gene: TRBJ2-1; clone size: NA; CDR3 DNA: TGTGCCAGCAGCTTGACCTGGGGGCTCGCAGAAAAGTACAATGAGCAGTTCTTC; CDR3 protein: CASSLTWGLAEKYNEQFF
D gene: NA; V gene: TRBV9; J gene: TRBJ2-1; clone size: NA; CDR3 DNA: TGTGCCAGCAGCGCCCTACAGGGTGTTGGCAGCTCGCAGTTCTTC; CDR3 protein: CASSALQGVGSSQFF
D gene: TRBD2; V gene: TRBV5-1; J gene: TRBJ2-3; clone size: once; CDR3 DNA: TGCGCCAGCAGCCTACGACTAGCGGGAGGTGTAGATACGCAGTATTTT; CDR3 protein: CASSLRLAGGVDTQYF
D gene: NA; V gene: TRBV2; J gene: TRBJ2-1; clone size: NA; CDR3 DNA: TGTGCCAGCAGGGGTGGACACGGAACAAGCTCCTACAATGAGCAGTTCTTC; CDR3 protein: CASRGGHGTSSYNEQFF
D gene: TRBD2; V gene: TRBV9; J gene: TRBJ2-2; clone size: NA; CDR3 DNA: TGTGCCAGCAGCGTAGCCCCGGGACTAGATTTTCCCGGGGAGCTGTTTTTT; CDR3 protein: CASSVAPGLDFPGELFF
D gene: NA; V gene: TRBV18; J gene: TRBJ2-3; clone size: few; CDR3 DNA: TGTGCCAGCTCACCATCTGCCAGGGTGAGCACAGATACGCAGTATTTT; CDR3 protein: CASSPSARVSTDTQYF
D gene: NA; V gene: TRBV2; J gene: TRBJ1-2; clone size: NA; CDR3 DNA: TGTGCCACCGGGATGAACAGCCGCTACACCTTC; CDR3 protein: CATGMNSRYTF
D gene: TRBD1; V gene: TRBV7-2; J gene: TRBJ2-5; clone size: NA; CDR3 DNA: TGTGCCAGCAGCCATAAACAGGGGCCGTGGGAGACCCAGTACTTC; CDR3 protein: CASSHKQGPWETQYF
D gene: NA; V gene: TRBV4-2; J gene: TRBJ2-2; clone size: NA; CDR3 DNA: TGTGCCAGCAGCCAAGTGGGCGGGCCCAACACCGGGGAGCTGTTTTTT; CDR3 protein: CASSQVGGPNTGELFF
D gene: TRBD1; V gene: TRBV5-1; J gene: TRBJ2-3; clone size: NA; CDR3 DNA: TGCGCCAGCAGCACCCAAGGGGGCCCAGATACGCAGTATTTT; CDR3 protein: CASSTQGGPDTQYF
D gene: NA; V gene: TRBV4-2; J gene: TRBJ1-2; clone size: NA; CDR3 DNA: TGTGCCAGCAGCCAAGATTATTCCAGGGTCTTAGGCTACACCTTC; CDR3 protein: CASSQDYSRVLGYTF
D gene: NA; V gene: TRBV2; J gene: TRBJ1-2; clone size: NA; CDR3 DNA: TGTGCCAGCAGTGGGGGGCCGCTGAACGGCTACACCTTC; CDR3 protein: CASSGGPLNGYTF
D gene: NA; V gene: TRBV30; J gene: TRBJ2-1; clone size: many; CDR3 DNA: TGTGCCTGGCAATTGGGTTTAACAGGGCTAAGGGGTTACAATGAGCAGTTCTTC; CDR3 protein: CAWQLGLTGLRGYNEQFF
D gene: TRBD2; V gene: TRBV3-1/TRBV3-2; J gene: TRBJ2-7; clone size: NA; CDR3 DNA: TGTGCCGGCAGCCAATCAATCGGTGCGGGGGTTACCTACGAGCAGTACTTC; CDR3 protein: CAGSQSIGAGVTYEQYF
D gene: TRBD2; V gene: TRBV2; J gene: TRBJ2-7; clone size: NA; CDR3 DNA: TGTGCCAGCAGCCCTGGGGGGGGAGGCTACGAGCAGTACTTC; CDR3 protein: CASSPGGGGYEQYF
D gene: NA; V gene: TRBV11-2; J gene: TRBJ2-3; clone size: NA; CDR3 DNA: TGTGCCAGCAGCTTAGGAGGGAGGCCAGATACGCAGTATTTT; CDR3 protein: CASSLGGRPDTQYF
D gene: TRBD1; V gene: TRBV6-5; J gene: TRBJ1-1; clone size: NA; CDR3 DNA: TGTGCCAGCAGTTACGACAGGGCTGGGACTGAAGCTTTCTTT; CDR3 protein: CASSYDRAGTEAFF
D gene: NA; V gene: TRBV4-1; J gene: TRBJ2-2; clone size: NA; CDR3 DNA: TGCGCCAGCAGCCGAGGACTAATCAACACCGGGGAGCTGTTTTTT; CDR3 protein: CASSRGLINTGELFF
D gene: NA; V gene: TRBV27; J gene: TRBJ1-1; clone size: NA; CDR3 DNA: TGTGCCAGCAGTTTATATCTTGAGACAGCGAACACTGAAGCTTTCTTT; CDR3 protein: CASSLYLETANTEAFF
D gene: TRBD1; V gene: TRBV2; J gene: TRBJ1-6; clone size: NA; CDR3 DNA: TGTGCCAGCAGCACACAGGGGAATTCACCCCTCCACTTT; CDR3 protein: CASSTQGNSPLHF
D gene: TRBD1; V gene: TRBV18; J gene: TRBJ2-7; clone size: NA; CDR3 DNA: TGTGCCAGCTCCCAATCACCAGGGGACAGGGGTTACGAGCAGTACTTC; CDR3 protein: CASSQSPGDRGYEQYF
D gene: NA; V gene: TRBV2; J gene: TRBJ2-2; clone size: NA; CDR3 DNA: TGTGCCAGCAGGGCAGGTCCCGGGGAGCTGTTTTTT; CDR3 protein: CASRAGPGELFF
D gene: NA; V gene: TRBV12-3/TRBV12-4; J gene: TRBJ1-4; clone size: NA; CDR3 DNA: TGTGCCAGCAAGCGCGGGGCTAATGAAAAACTGTTTTTT; CDR3 protein: CASKRGANEKLFF
D gene: NA; V gene: TRBV7-2; J gene: TRBJ2-2; clone size: NA; CDR3 DNA: TGTGCCAGCAGCTCTGCAGGGCCCGGGGAGCTGTTTTTT; CDR3 protein: CASSSAGPGELFF
D gene: TRBD1; V gene: TRBV3-1/TRBV3-2; J gene: TRBJ1-4; clone size: few; CDR3 DNA: TGTGCCAGCAGCCAGACAGGGAAGGTTGAAAAACTGTTTTTT; CDR3 protein: CASSQTGKVEKLFF
D gene: NA; V gene: TRBV5-1; J gene: TRBJ2-7; clone size: NA; CDR3 DNA: TGCGCCAGCAGCTCTGGCGGAACCTACGAGCAGTACTTC; CDR3 protein: CASSSGGTYEQYF
D gene: NA; V gene: TRBV5-1; J gene: TRBJ2-7; clone size: few; CDR3 DNA: TGCGCCAGCAGCTTGTCGGGGTGGGAGCAGTACTTC; CDR3 protein: CASSLSGWEQYF